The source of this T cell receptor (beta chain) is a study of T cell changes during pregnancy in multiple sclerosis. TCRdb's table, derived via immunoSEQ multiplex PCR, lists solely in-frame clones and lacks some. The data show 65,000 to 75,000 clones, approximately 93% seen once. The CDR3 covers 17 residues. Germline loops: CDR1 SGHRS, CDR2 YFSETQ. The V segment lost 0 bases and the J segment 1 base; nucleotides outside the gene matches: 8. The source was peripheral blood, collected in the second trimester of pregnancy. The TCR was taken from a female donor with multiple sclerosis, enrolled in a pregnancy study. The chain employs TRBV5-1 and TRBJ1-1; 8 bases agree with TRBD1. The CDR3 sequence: CASSLAPYRGGNTEAFF. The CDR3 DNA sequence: TGCGCCAGCAGCTTGGCCCCTTACAGGGGGGGGAACACTGAAGCTTTCTTT.